The rows below give T cell receptor beta chains drawn from one sample of a study of blood T cell repertoires in COVID-19. Here immunoSEQ multiplex PCR was the method, and the copy in TCRdb shows in-frame clones only, minus some. In the table there are some 99,000 clones, 65% to 85% of which are singletons. Sequenced: peripheral blood. These receptors all stem from an elderly woman with acute or convalescent COVID-19. Each CDR3 is given with its conserved first and last residue. D genes are given only for firm matches. Clone size is shown for a subset of rows, as once, few, many or a class of expanded clone.

V gene: TRBV7-9; CDR3 length: 14; J gene: TRBJ2-3; clone size: NA; D gene: NA; CDR3 DNA: TGTGCCAGCAGCTTTTCGGTGAGCACAGATACGCAGTATTTT; CDR3 protein: CASSFSVSTDTQYF
V gene: TRBV11-3; CDR3 length: 15; J gene: TRBJ2-1; clone size: once; D gene: NA; CDR3 DNA: TGTGCCAGCAGCTTACGAGAGCAGGGGCTCGATGAGCAGTTCTTC; CDR3 protein: CASSLREQGLDEQFF
V gene: TRBV5-5; CDR3 length: 13; J gene: TRBJ1-1; clone size: NA; D gene: NA; CDR3 DNA: TGTGCCAGCAGCTTTCAAGACAGCTCTGAAGCTTTCTTT; CDR3 protein: CASSFQDSSEAFF
V gene: TRBV6-5; CDR3 length: 14; J gene: TRBJ2-5; clone size: NA; D gene: NA; CDR3 DNA: TGTGCCAGCAGCATCAGGGGAGGGACAGAGACCCAGTACTTC; CDR3 protein: CASSIRGGTETQYF
V gene: TRBV12-3/TRBV12-4; CDR3 length: 13; J gene: TRBJ1-1; clone size: NA; D gene: NA; CDR3 DNA: TGTGCCAGCAGTCCCAGGGTGGCCCCCGAAGCTTTCTTT; CDR3 protein: CASSPRVAPEAFF
V gene: TRBV7-2; CDR3 length: 14; J gene: TRBJ1-2; clone size: NA; D gene: NA; CDR3 DNA: TGTGCCAGCAGCTTCGGCCAGGTCATCTATGGCTACACCTTC; CDR3 protein: CASSFGQVIYGYTF
V gene: TRBV2; CDR3 length: 14; J gene: TRBJ1-4; clone size: NA; D gene: TRBD1; CDR3 DNA: TGTGCCAGCAGTTTCGACAGGGGAGGTGAAAAACTGTTTTTT; CDR3 protein: CASSFDRGGEKLFF
V gene: TRBV9; CDR3 length: 17; J gene: TRBJ1-3; clone size: NA; D gene: NA; CDR3 DNA: TGTGCCAGCAGCGCCCACCCCGGGGGGAACTCTGGAAACACCATATATTTT; CDR3 protein: CASSAHPGGNSGNTIYF
V gene: TRBV5-4; CDR3 length: 15; J gene: TRBJ2-5; clone size: NA; D gene: TRBD2; CDR3 DNA: TGTGCCAGCAGCTCCGGACTAGCCATCCAAGAGACCCAGTACTTC; CDR3 protein: CASSSGLAIQETQYF
V gene: TRBV5-1; CDR3 length: 14; J gene: TRBJ1-4; clone size: NA; D gene: TRBD1; CDR3 DNA: TGCGCCAGCACACAGGGGGCGGCTAATGAAAAACTGTTTTTT; CDR3 protein: CASTQGAANEKLFF
V gene: TRBV6-5; CDR3 length: 14; J gene: TRBJ1-3; clone size: NA; D gene: NA; CDR3 DNA: TGTGCCAGCAGTCGGAGGGACGATGGAAACACCATATATTTT; CDR3 protein: CASSRRDDGNTIYF
V gene: TRBV6-4; CDR3 length: 11; J gene: TRBJ1-1; clone size: NA; D gene: NA; CDR3 DNA: TGTGCCAGCCTAGGGAACACTGAAGCTTTCTTT; CDR3 protein: CASLGNTEAFF
V gene: TRBV19; CDR3 length: 13; J gene: TRBJ1-4; clone size: NA; D gene: TRBD1; CDR3 DNA: TGTGCCAGTAGTAAAGACAGGGGTAGTAGACTGTTTTTT; CDR3 protein: CASSKDRGSRLFF
V gene: TRBV9; CDR3 length: 15; J gene: TRBJ1-2; clone size: NA; D gene: TRBD1; CDR3 DNA: TGTGCCAGCAGCGTAGGTTGGGGACAGCCCTATGGCTACACCTTC; CDR3 protein: CASSVGWGQPYGYTF
V gene: TRBV11-2; CDR3 length: 15; J gene: TRBJ2-3; clone size: NA; D gene: TRBD1; CDR3 DNA: TGTGCCAGCAGCTCACCGGGACAGTTCACAGATACGCAGTATTTT; CDR3 protein: CASSSPGQFTDTQYF
V gene: TRBV6-6; CDR3 length: 15; J gene: TRBJ1-2; clone size: NA; D gene: NA; CDR3 DNA: TGTGCCAGCAGTTACCTAACTGGAGGTTACTATGGCTACACCTTC; CDR3 protein: CASSYLTGGYYGYTF
V gene: TRBV5-1; CDR3 length: 15; J gene: TRBJ1-2; clone size: NA; D gene: NA; CDR3 DNA: TGCGCCAGCACCATGGGTGGCGGGGGAAGCTATGGCTACACCTTC; CDR3 protein: CASTMGGGGSYGYTF
V gene: TRBV2; CDR3 length: 15; J gene: TRBJ1-1; clone size: once; D gene: NA; CDR3 DNA: TGTGCCAGCGTTGGTCTTAAGATTCGGGAGCCTGAAGCTTTCTTT; CDR3 protein: CASVGLKIREPEAFF
V gene: TRBV30; CDR3 length: 14; J gene: TRBJ2-5; clone size: NA; D gene: NA; CDR3 DNA: TGTGCCTGGGGGCCCGGAGATTTGTCCGAGACCCAGTACTTC; CDR3 protein: CAWGPGDLSETQYF
V gene: TRBV29-1; CDR3 length: 13; J gene: TRBJ2-2; clone size: NA; D gene: NA; CDR3 DNA: TGCAGCGTTGCCTTGATCGAGGCCGGGGAGCTGTTTTTT; CDR3 protein: CSVALIEAGELFF
V gene: TRBV15; CDR3 length: 16; J gene: TRBJ2-3; clone size: NA; D gene: NA; CDR3 DNA: TGTGCCACCAGCACCCTGTTGGCAGGGAGCACAGATACGCAGTATTTT; CDR3 protein: CATSTLLAGSTDTQYF
V gene: TRBV5-4; CDR3 length: 15; J gene: TRBJ2-5; clone size: NA; D gene: TRBD1; CDR3 DNA: TGTGCCAGCAGCTTGGAACAGGGGCGGCAAGAGACCCAGTACTTC; CDR3 protein: CASSLEQGRQETQYF
V gene: TRBV13; CDR3 length: 16; J gene: TRBJ2-2; clone size: NA; D gene: TRBD2; CDR3 DNA: TGTGCCAGCAGCCCCCGCCCCGGGGGGGCCACCGGGGAGCTGTTTTTT; CDR3 protein: CASSPRPGGATGELFF
V gene: TRBV27; CDR3 length: 13; J gene: TRBJ2-1; clone size: NA; D gene: TRBD2; CDR3 DNA: TGTGCCAGCAGTGTGACTAGCGAGGGAGAGCAGTTCTTC; CDR3 protein: CASSVTSEGEQFF
V gene: TRBV7-9; CDR3 length: 15; J gene: TRBJ1-1; clone size: NA; D gene: TRBD1; CDR3 DNA: TGTGCCAGCAGCGGTACAGGGGACGTTTGGGCTGAAGCTTTCTTT; CDR3 protein: CASSGTGDVWAEAFF
V gene: TRBV7-9; CDR3 length: 14; J gene: TRBJ1-1; clone size: NA; D gene: NA; CDR3 DNA: TGTGCCAGCAGCTTTCAGGGGACCTACACTGAAGCTTTCTTT; CDR3 protein: CASSFQGTYTEAFF
V gene: TRBV2; CDR3 length: 16; J gene: TRBJ1-5; clone size: few; D gene: NA; CDR3 DNA: TGTGCCAGCAGTGAAGCAAGGGGACAAAGAGGGCAGCCCCAGCATTTT; CDR3 protein: CASSEARGQRGQPQHF
V gene: TRBV30; CDR3 length: 15; J gene: TRBJ1-2; clone size: NA; D gene: NA; CDR3 DNA: TGTGCCTGGAGGGATAGGGGGTCCGGGGCGGGCGGCTACACCTTC; CDR3 protein: CAWRDRGSGAGGYTF
V gene: TRBV3-1/TRBV3-2; CDR3 length: 19; J gene: TRBJ1-4; clone size: NA; D gene: TRBD1; CDR3 DNA: TGTGCCAGCAGCCAAGAAAGGACAGGAAGAAAGGCAACTAATGAAAAACTGTTTTTT; CDR3 protein: CASSQERTGRKATNEKLFF
V gene: TRBV28; CDR3 length: 13; J gene: TRBJ1-4; clone size: NA; D gene: TRBD1; CDR3 DNA: TGTGCCAGCAGTCAGGGGGGCAATGAAAAACTGTTTTTT; CDR3 protein: CASSQGGNEKLFF